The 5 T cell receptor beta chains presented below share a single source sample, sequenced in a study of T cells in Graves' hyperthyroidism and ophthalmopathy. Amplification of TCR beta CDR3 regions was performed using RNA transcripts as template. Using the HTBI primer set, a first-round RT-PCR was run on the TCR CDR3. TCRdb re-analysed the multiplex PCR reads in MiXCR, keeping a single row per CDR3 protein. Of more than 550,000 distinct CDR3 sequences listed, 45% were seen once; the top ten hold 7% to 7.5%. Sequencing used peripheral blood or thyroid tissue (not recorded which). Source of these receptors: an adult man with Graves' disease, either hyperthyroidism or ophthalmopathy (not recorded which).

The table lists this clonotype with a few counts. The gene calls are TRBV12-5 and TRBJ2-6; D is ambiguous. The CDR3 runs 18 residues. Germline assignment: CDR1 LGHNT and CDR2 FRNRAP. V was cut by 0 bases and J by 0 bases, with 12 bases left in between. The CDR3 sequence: CASGLVIGTDSGANVLTF. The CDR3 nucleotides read TGTGCTAGTGGTTTGGTAATAGGAACGGACTCTGGGGCCAACGTCCTGACTTTC.

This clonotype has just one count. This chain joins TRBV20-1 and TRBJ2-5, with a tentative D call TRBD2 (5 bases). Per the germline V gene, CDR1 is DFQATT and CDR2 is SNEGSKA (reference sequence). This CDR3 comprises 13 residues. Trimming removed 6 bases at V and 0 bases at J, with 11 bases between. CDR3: CSAKAGDQETQYF. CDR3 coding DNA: TGCAGTGCGAAGGCCGGGGACCAAGAGACCCAGTACTTC.

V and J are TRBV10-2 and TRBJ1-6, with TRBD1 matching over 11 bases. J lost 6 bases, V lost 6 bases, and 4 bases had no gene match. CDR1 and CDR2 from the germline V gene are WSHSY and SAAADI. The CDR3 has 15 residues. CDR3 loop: CASREDRGPNSPLHF. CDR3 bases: TGCGCCAGCAGGGAGGACAGGGGGCCTAATTCACCCCTCCACTTT.

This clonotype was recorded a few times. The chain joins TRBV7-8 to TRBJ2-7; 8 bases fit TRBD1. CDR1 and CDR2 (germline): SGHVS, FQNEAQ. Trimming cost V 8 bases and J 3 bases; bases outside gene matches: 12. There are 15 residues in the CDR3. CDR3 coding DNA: TGTGCCAGCTCACCCCCGACAGGGGATTTCTACGAGCAGTACTTC. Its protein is CASSPPTGDFYEQYF.

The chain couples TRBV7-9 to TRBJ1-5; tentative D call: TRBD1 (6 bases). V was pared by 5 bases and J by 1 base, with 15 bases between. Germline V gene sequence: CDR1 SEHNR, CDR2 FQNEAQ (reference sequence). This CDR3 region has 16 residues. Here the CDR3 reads CASSQEDRLSNQPQHF. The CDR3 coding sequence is TGTGCCAGCAGCCAAGAAGACAGGCTAAGCAATCAGCCCCAGCATTTT.